This T cell receptor beta chain was sequenced in a study of cytomegalovirus exposure and HLA in healthy donors. Study details: Researchers previously reported finding roughly 120 million unique TCR beta sequences from some 180 million T cells. Study conclusions and caveats: Compared with the roughly 670-donor mean, an Asian-associated ancestry cluster reportedly had fewer N-insertions, according to a later analysis.

While unrecorded immune exposures were likely, the donors were nominally healthy when sampled. Germline CDR1 and CDR2: KGHSH and LQKENI. V lost 3 bases and J 5 bases, leaving 11 bases between the germline ends. The CDR3 is 14 residues long. As regards this clone: Its antigen is unknown.

The primer mix had 60 Vbeta and 13 Jbeta primers. This table comes from immunoSEQ multiplex PCR, and its TCRdb copy is limited to in-frame clones, with some not included. With 45,000 to 60,000 clones in the sample, the ten largest clones hold about a sixth. The chain combines TRBV18 with TRBJ1-5; D gene uncertain. Material for sequencing was PBMCs. The receptor's source is a male donor in good health and CMV-seronegative. The CDR3 DNA reads as TGTGCCAGCTCACCGAGCCAGGCCGATCAGCCCCAGCATTTT. Protein: CASSPSQADQPQHF. The entire variable domain, with the rest obtained from reference TRBV18 and TRBJ1-5, is as follows: NAGVMQNPRHLVRRRGQEARLRCSPMKGHSHVYWYRQLPEEGLKFMVYLQKENIIDESGMPKERFSAEFPKEGPSILRIQQVVRGDSAAYFCASSPSQADQPQHFGDGTRLSIL.